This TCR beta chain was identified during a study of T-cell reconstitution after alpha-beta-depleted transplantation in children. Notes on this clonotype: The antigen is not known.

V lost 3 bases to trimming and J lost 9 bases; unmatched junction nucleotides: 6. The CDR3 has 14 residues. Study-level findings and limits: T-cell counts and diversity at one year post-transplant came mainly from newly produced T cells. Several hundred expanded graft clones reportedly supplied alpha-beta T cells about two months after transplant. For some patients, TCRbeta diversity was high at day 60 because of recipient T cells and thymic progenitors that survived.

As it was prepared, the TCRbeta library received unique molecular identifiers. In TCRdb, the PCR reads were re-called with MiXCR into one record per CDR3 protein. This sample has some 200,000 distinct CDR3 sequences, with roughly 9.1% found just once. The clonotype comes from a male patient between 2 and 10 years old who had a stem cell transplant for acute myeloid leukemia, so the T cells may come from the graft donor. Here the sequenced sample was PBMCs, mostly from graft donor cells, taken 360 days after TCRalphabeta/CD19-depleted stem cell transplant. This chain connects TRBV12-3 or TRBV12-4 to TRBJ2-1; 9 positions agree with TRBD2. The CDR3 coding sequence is TGTGCCAGCAGTTTGGGGGGACTAGCTGTTGAGCAGTTCTTC. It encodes CASSLGGLAVEQFF.